This T cell receptor beta chain appears in the sequencing data of a study of cytomegalovirus exposure and HLA in healthy donors. Whole-study context: In an early release, HLA-typed donors contributed 77 million or so unique TCR sequences. The study, taken as a whole, reports: Researchers reported in a later analysis that common viral pathogens appeared linked to several top clusters.

Trimming stripped 0 bases from V and 8 bases from J, with 14 bases between. The CDR3 is made up of 15 amino acids. Germline lookup yields CDR1 SGDLS and CDR2 YYNGEE. Comment on this clone: What it binds is not known.

The PCR contained 60 Vbeta and 13 Jbeta primers. Profiled with immunoSEQ multiplex PCR; TCRdb holds only in-frame clones, not every one. The repertoire holds 95,000 to 150,000 clones, with 75% to 90% as singletons. This clonotype was sampled from a man younger than 45 in good health and CMV-seronegative. The specimen sequenced was PBMCs. The J gene is TRBJ1-4, the V gene TRBV9, with D possibly being TRBD1 (5 bases). This CDR3 is CASSVGPGLGEKLFF. The CDR3 region has the DNA TGTGCCAGCAGCGTAGGGCCGGGACTCGGGGAAAAACTGTTTTTT. The full variable domain, rest sourced from reference TRBV9 and TRBJ1-4, is DSGVTQTPKHLITATGQRVTLRCSPRSGDLSVYWYQQSLDQGLQFLIQYYNGEERAKGNILERFSAQQFPDLHSELNLSSLELGDSALYFCASSVGPGLGEKLFFGSGTQLSVL.